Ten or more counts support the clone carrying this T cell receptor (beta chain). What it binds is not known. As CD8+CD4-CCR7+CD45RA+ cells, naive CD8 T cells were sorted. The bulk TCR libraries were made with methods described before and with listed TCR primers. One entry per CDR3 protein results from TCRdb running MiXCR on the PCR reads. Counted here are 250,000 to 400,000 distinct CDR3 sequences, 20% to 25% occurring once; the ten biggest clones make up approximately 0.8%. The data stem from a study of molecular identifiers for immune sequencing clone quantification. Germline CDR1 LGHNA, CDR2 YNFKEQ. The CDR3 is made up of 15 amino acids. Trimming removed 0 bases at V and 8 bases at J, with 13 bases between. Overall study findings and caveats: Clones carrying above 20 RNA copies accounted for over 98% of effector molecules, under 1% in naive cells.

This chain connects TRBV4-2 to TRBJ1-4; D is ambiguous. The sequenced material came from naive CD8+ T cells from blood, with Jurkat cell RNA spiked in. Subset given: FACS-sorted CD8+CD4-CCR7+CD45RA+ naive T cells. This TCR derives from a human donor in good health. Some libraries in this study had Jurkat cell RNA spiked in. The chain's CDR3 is CASSQELAGPEKLFF. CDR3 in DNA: TGTGCCAGCAGCCAAGAATTAGCCGGGCCCGAAAAACTGTTTTTT.